These 15 T cell receptor beta chains were all obtained from the same sample, sequenced in a study of vaccination and CD4 T cells after COVID-19 (dated by TCRdb to 2021 to 2024). The time point label on this specimen signifies: late sampling 161 to 241 days after vaccination in three convalescent patients. The treatment or condition tag for this specimen amounts to: roughly ten-day PBMC culture with coronavirus spike peptide pools or control peptides (ViraFEST assay). Library generation was performed with PCR. Sequencing took place on an Illumina iSeq 100. TCR sequencing of DNA from cultured CD4+ T cells used the Oncomine TCR Beta short-read assay at the Johns Hopkins FTIC core. TCRdb took the public reads, trimmed them with fastp at Q25, ran MiXCR for clone calling and kept in-frame beta chains. One record per CDR3 amino acid sequence lists the most common genes and DNA. Across this sample there are about 24,000 distinct CDR3 sequences, with roughly 40% seen only once. Together, the top ten hold 4.1% of the sample.

These receptors' targets are unknown. The sample was CD4+ T cells from blood, cultured in vitro, taken about 7 months after SARS-CoV-2 vaccination. All receptors derive from a human donor who had recovered from COVID-19.

This sequence joins TRBV15 and TRBJ2-3, with 10 bases identical to TRBD1. With V trimmed by 2 bases and J by 10 bases, 15 bases remained unmatched. The CDR3 contains 17 residues. The V gene's germline CDR1 is LNHNV and CDR2 YYDKDF (reference sequence). The CDR3 protein is CATSRPLGQGTGMAQYF. The DNA of the CDR3 is TGTGCCACCAGCAGACCCCTGGGACAGGGGACGGGAATGGCGCAGTATTTT. Complete variable domain (other parts from reference TRBV15 and TRBJ2-3): DAMVIQNPRYQVTQFGKPVTLSCSQTLNHNVMYWYQQKSSQAPKLLFHYYDKDFNNEADTPDNFQSRRPNTSFCFLDIRSPGLGDTAMYLCATSRPLGQGTGMAQYFGPGTRLTVL.

Comment on this clonotype: The germline gene is not matched at one end of the junction; a read error may be the cause. The rearrangement links TRBV6-2 or TRBV6-3 to TRBJ1-2, with D maybe TRBD1 (5 bases). This CDR3 region has 15 residues. Germline CDR1 and CDR2: MNHEY and SVGEGT. The CDR3 loop is CAISEWGEGNYGYTF. Written as DNA, the CDR3 is TGTGCCATCAGTGAGTGGGGGGAAGGGAACTATGGCTACACCTTC.

The genes are TRBV10-3 and TRBJ2-5; 16 bases are a match to TRBD2. The germline V gene has CDR1 ENHRY and CDR2 SYGVKD. This CDR3 comprises 18 residues. J was trimmed by 5 bases and V by 6 bases; bases with no gene match: 12. CDR3 protein: CAIRGTSGRAVELETQYF. The CDR3 DNA follows: TGTGCCATCAGGGGGACTAGCGGGAGGGCCGTTGAGTTGGAGACCCAGTACTTC.

A single count supports this clonotype. The J gene is TRBJ2-5, the V gene TRBV7-3; D unresolved. Per the germline V gene, CDR1 is SGHTA and CDR2 is FQGTGA. The CDR3 runs 8 residues. The CDR3 DNA reads as TGTGCGGGGGAGACCCAGTACTTC. This translates into CAGETQYF.

This clonotype showed up just a few times. The chain is built from TRBV7-2 and TRBJ1-6; possibly TRBD1 for D (6 bases). The CDR3 covers 14 residues. The V gene's germline CDR1 is SGHTA and CDR2 FQGNSA. V shed 6 bases and J shed 5 bases, with 11 bases lying between them. The chain's CDR3 is CASSRGQNNSPLHF. Here the CDR3 DNA reads TGTGCCAGCAGTAGGGGACAAAATAATTCACCCCTCCACTTT.

This rearrangement joins TRBV28 to TRBJ1-5, with TRBD1 matching 8 bases. CDR1 and CDR2 from the germline V gene are MDHEN and SYDVKM. The CDR3 spans 15 residues. Losses at the gene ends were 5 bases for V and 7 bases for J; bases not matched to a gene: 10. The CDR3 reads CASSTPGGGGQPQHF. In DNA, the CDR3 is TGTGCCAGCAGTACACCAGGGGGCGGAGGACAGCCCCAGCATTTT.

V is TRBV20-1 and J is TRBJ1-5; TRBD1 is a possible D gene (5 bases). V was trimmed by 1 base and J by 0 bases, leaving 16 bases between them. This CDR3 has 17 amino acids. CDR1 is DFQATT, CDR2 SNEGSKA, per germline (reference sequence). DNA for the CDR3: TGCAGTGCTAGAGTGTCGACAGTCTTGTATAGCAATCAGCCCCAGCATTTT. It is translated as CSARVSTVLYSNQPQHF.

The genes are TRBV7-2 and TRBJ2-5, with D unclear. The V gene's germline CDR1 is SGHTA and CDR2 FQGNSA. Trimming left V 2 bases short and J 2 bases short, with 9 bases between. This CDR3 region has 14 residues. The CDR3 DNA follows: TGTGCCAGCAGCTTACGTCGTGGGCAAGAGACCCAGTACTTC. It translates to CASSLRRGQETQYF.

This clonotype was found a few times. This chain links TRBV7-2 with TRBJ2-3; tentatively, D is TRBD2 (5 bases). The CDR3 has 15 amino acids. The germline V gene encodes CDR1 SGHTA and CDR2 FQGNSA. Deletions cut 5 bases from V and 4 bases from J, with 16 bases between. DNA of the CDR3: TGTGCCAGCAGCCGCTTGAGGGCCCTACCAGATACGCAGTATTTT. Translated, it gives CASSRLRALPDTQYF.

This clonotype was detected only once. The genes are TRBV6-1 and TRBJ2-3; 9 bases are a match to TRBD1. Germline V gene sequence: CDR1 MNHNS, CDR2 SASEGT. This CDR3 is 12 amino acids long. Trimming took 8 bases from V and 6 from J; bases not matched to a gene: 3. As DNA, the CDR3 is TGTGCCAGCGGGACAGGGACGGATACGCAGTATTTT. Its translation is CASGTGTDTQYF.

This clonotype occurred a few times. The rearrangement joins TRBV20-1 to TRBJ2-3; no firm D call. Trimming removed 3 bases from V and 2 bases from J, with 18 bases in between. Germline assignment: CDR1 DFQATT and CDR2 SNEGSKA (reference sequence). This CDR3 has 16 amino acids. The CDR3: CSASFIGREITDTQYF. CDR3 nucleotide sequence: TGCAGTGCTAGTTTTATCGGGCGCGAGATCACAGATACGCAGTATTTT.

This chain uses TRBV6-2 or TRBV6-3 with TRBJ2-3; D gene ambiguous. Between the trimmed V and J ends, which lost 2 bases and 8 bases, there was a span of 11 bases. Germline CDR1 reads MNHEY; CDR2 reads SVGEGT. The CDR3 has 13 residues. CDR3 protein: CASSYKGGGTQYF. CDR3 nucleotide sequence: TGTGCCAGCAGTTACAAGGGTGGTGGTACGCAGTATTTT.

The chain uses TRBV19 and TRBJ1-5; 10 positions agree with TRBD1. The junction had 6 bases not matched to a gene; V was cut back by 4 bases and J by 0 bases. The germline V gene has CDR1 LNHDA and CDR2 SQIVND (reference sequence). CDR3 size: 17 residues. The CDR3 sequence: CASSTRTGGYSNQPQHF. The CDR3 DNA is TGTGCCAGTAGTACCCGGACAGGGGGTTATAGCAATCAGCCCCAGCATTTT.

This clonotype appeared once. The chain employs TRBV29-1 and TRBJ2-5, with D possibly TRBD1 on 5 matching bases. From germline, CDR1 is SQVTM and CDR2 ANQGSEA. The CDR3 runs 10 residues. Trimming stripped 7 bases from V and 10 bases from J, with 13 bases between. The CDR3 coding sequence is TGCAGCGCTCAGGGTGAAGTCCAGTACTTC. This gives the protein CSAQGEVQYF. The full variable domain, its missing parts supplied by reference TRBV29-1 and TRBJ2-5, is SAVISQKPSRDICQRGTSLTIQCQVDSQVTMMFWYRQQPGQSLTLIATANQGSEATYESGFVIDKFPISRPNLTFSTLTVSNMSPEDSSIYLCSAQGEVQYFGPGTRLLVL.

The chain links TRBV5-4 to TRBJ2-7; 11 nucleotides line up with TRBD2. This CDR3 comprises 15 residues. The germline CDR1 and CDR2 sequences are SGHNT and YYREEE (reference sequence). The V and J ends lost 1 base and 7 bases, in that order; junction bases with no gene match: 7. The CDR3 protein is CASSLKLAGVQEQYF. Written as DNA, the CDR3 is TGTGCCAGCAGCTTGAAACTAGCGGGAGTTCAAGAGCAGTACTTC.